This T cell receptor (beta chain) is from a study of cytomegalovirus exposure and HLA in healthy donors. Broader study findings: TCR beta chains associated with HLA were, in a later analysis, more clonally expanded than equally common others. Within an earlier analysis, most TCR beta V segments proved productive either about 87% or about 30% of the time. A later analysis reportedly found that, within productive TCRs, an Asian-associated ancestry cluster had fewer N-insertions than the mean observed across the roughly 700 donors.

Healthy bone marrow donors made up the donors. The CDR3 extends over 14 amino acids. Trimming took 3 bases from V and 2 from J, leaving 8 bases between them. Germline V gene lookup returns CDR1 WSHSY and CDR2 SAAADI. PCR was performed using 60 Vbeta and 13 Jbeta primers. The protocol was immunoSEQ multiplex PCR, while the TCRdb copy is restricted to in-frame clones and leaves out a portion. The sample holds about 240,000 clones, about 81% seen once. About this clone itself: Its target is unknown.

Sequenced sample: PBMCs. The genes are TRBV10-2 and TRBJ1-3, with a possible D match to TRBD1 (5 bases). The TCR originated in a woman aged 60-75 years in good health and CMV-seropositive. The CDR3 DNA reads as TGCGCCAGCAGTGATGGGGGGGCTGGAAACACCATATATTTT. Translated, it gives CASSDGGAGNTIYF.